The 13 T cell receptor beta chains reported below all come from one sample, sequenced in a study of cytomegalovirus exposure and HLA in healthy donors. Profiled with immunoSEQ multiplex PCR; TCRdb holds only in-frame clones, not every one. The top ten hold approximately 12% of the sample, which has approximately 230,000 clones, less than 90% seen once. The sample taken for sequencing was PBMCs. These receptors came from a man younger than 30 in good health and CMV-seropositive.

This clone has just one count. CDR3 protein: CASSLAGLGGETQYF. The CDR3 DNA reads as TGTGCCAGCAGCTTAGCGGGTCTGGGGGGAGAGACCCAGTACTTC. The chain employs TRBV7-9 and TRBJ2-5; D possibly corresponds to TRBD2 (6 bases). This CDR3 spans 15 amino acids. V shed 0 bases and J shed 4 bases, with 12 bases lying between them. Germline V gives CDR1 SEHNR, CDR2 FQNEAQ (reference sequence).

This sequence joins TRBV5-1 and TRBJ2-1; TRBD1 matches at 7 bases. V dropped 4 bases and J dropped 0; count of bases not matched to a gene: 10. Per the germline V gene, CDR1 is SGHRS and CDR2 is YFSETQ. This CDR3 is built from 17 residues. The CDR3 protein is CASSHQQGSGSYNEQFF. For the CDR3, the DNA is TGCGCCAGCAGCCACCAACAGGGGTCGGGCTCCTACAATGAGCAGTTCTTC. The variable domain in full, with the rest retrieved from reference TRBV5-1 and TRBJ2-1, is KAGVTQTPRYLIKTRGQQVTLSCSPISGHRSVSWYQQTPGQGLQFLFEYFSETQRNKGNFPGRFSGRQFSNSRSEMNVSTLELGDSALYLCASSHQQGSGSYNEQFFGPGTRLTVL.

This clone was detected many times. The CDR3 spells CASRETGFGYTF. CDR3 bases: TGTGCCAGCAGAGAGACAGGGTTTGGCTACACCTTC. The chain employs TRBV6-5 and TRBJ1-2; 7 bases line up with TRBD1. With 6 bases clipped from V and 7 bases from J, the junction kept 5 bases outside the gene matches. The CDR3 length is 12 residues. Germline CDR1 is MNHEY and CDR2 is SVGAGI.

The chain has TRBV4-1 and TRBJ1-2, with TRBD1 identical over 7 bases. Germline-derived CDR1 and CDR2 are MGHRA and YSYEKL. The ends lost 3 bases at V and 1 base at J; junction bases unmatched: 8. The CDR3 totals 16 residues. The CDR3 protein is CASSQVGQAHNYGYTF. The CDR3 nucleotides read TGCGCCAGCAGCCAGGTCGGACAGGCGCATAACTATGGCTACACCTTC.

The chain combines TRBV30 with TRBJ1-1, with D hard to call. CDR3 size: 13 residues. CDR1 is GTSNPN and CDR2 is SVGIG in the germline V gene (reference sequence). Between the trimmed V and J ends, which lost 2 bases and 1 base, there was a span of 8 bases. The CDR3 DNA sequence: TGTGCCTGGAGTCCCGAGTGGAACACTGAAGCTTTCTTT. This encodes CAWSPEWNTEAFF.

There are a few counts of this clone. The chain couples TRBV12-5 to TRBJ2-5; 8 nucleotides line up with TRBD1. The CDR3 is made up of 14 amino acids. V shed 6 bases and J 4 bases; nucleotides not matched to a gene: 7. Germline-derived CDR1 and CDR2 are LGHNT and FRNRAP. As DNA, the CDR3 is TGTGCTAGTGGGGGACCCGGGACAGGAGAGACCCAGTACTTC. Translated: CASGGPGTGETQYF.

The rearrangement joins TRBV11-2 to TRBJ1-5; D gene unclear. The germline CDR1 and CDR2 sequences are SGHAT and FQNNGV. There are 13 residues in the CDR3. Trimming stripped 2 bases from V and 5 bases from J, with 7 bases between. This CDR3 reads CASSLSLDQPQHF. CDR3 DNA: TGTGCCAGCAGCTTATCGCTCGATCAGCCCCAGCATTTT.

The chain joins TRBV5-1 to TRBJ2-5; D is perhaps TRBD1 or TRBD2 (6 bases each). Trimming shortened V by 3 bases and J by 4 bases, and 13 bases separated the two germline ends. Germline lookup yields CDR1 SGHRS and CDR2 YFSETQ. This CDR3 spans 14 amino acids. In DNA, the CDR3 is TGCGCCAGCAGCTCCAGAGGGGGAGGAGAGACCCAGTACTTC. Protein sequence: CASSSRGGGETQYF.

V and J are TRBV28 and TRBJ2-2; 14 nucleotides align to TRBD2. This CDR3 is 15 amino acids long. Germline CDR1 is MDHEN and CDR2 is SYDVKM. The J segment lost 7 bases and the V segment lost 6 bases, leaving 4 bases of the junction unmatched. The CDR3 spells CASRGLAGVGGELFF. In DNA, the CDR3 is TGTGCCAGCAGGGGACTAGCGGGAGTCGGCGGGGAGCTGTTTTTT. Based on the CDR3 plus reference TRBV28 and TRBJ2-2, the full variable domain is DVKVTQSSRYLVKRTGEKVFLECVQDMDHENMFWYRQDPGLGLRLIYFSYDVKMKEKGDIPEGYSVSREKKERFSLILESASTNQTSMYLCASRGLAGVGGELFFGEGSRLTVL.

The chain is built from TRBV9 and TRBJ2-7, with D perhaps TRBD2 (5 bases). V was clipped by 2 bases and J by 3 bases, with 12 bases between them. Germline-derived CDR1 and CDR2 are SGDLS and YYNGEE. This CDR3 has 14 residues. This CDR3 is CASSVGNWDYEQYF. The CDR3 bases are TGTGCCAGCAGCGTCGGGAATTGGGACTACGAGCAGTACTTC.

The chain links TRBV27 to TRBJ2-1, with 10 bases identical to TRBD2. CDR1 MNHEY and CDR2 SMNVEV come from the germline V gene (reference sequence). V lost 5 bases to trimming and J lost 4 bases; unmatched junction nucleotides: 5. The CDR3 consists of 15 residues. CDR3 in amino acids: CASSVTSGLYNEQFF. The CDR3 bases are TGTGCCAGCAGTGTGACTAGCGGGTTATACAATGAGCAGTTCTTC.

This clone was counted between two and nine times. The gene calls are TRBV7-9 and TRBJ1-2, with D hard to call. The ends were cut back, 2 bases at V and 8 bases at J, with 9 bases in the middle. The length of the CDR3 is 12 residues. Germline lookup yields CDR1 SEHNR and CDR2 FQNEAQ (reference sequence). CDR3 nucleotides: TGTGCCAGCAGCTTAAGGCAGATGGGCTACACCTTC. It yields the protein CASSLRQMGYTF. The full variable domain, rest sourced from reference TRBV7-9 and TRBJ1-2, is DTGVSQNPRHKITKRGQNVTFRCDPISEHNRLYWYRQTLGQGPEFLTYFQNEAQLEKSRLLSDRFSAERPKGSFSTLEIQRTEQGDSAMYLCASSLRQMGYTFGSGTRLTVV.

V is TRBV6-1 and J is TRBJ2-1, with 7 bases aligning to TRBD1. Looked up from germline, CDR1 is MNHNS and CDR2 is SASEGT. This CDR3 is built from 13 residues. The trim removed 4 bases at V and 10 bases at J, leaving 7 bases unmatched. CDR3 protein: CASSVEGAREQFF. As DNA, the CDR3 is TGTGCCAGCAGTGTTGAGGGGGCGAGGGAGCAGTTCTTC.